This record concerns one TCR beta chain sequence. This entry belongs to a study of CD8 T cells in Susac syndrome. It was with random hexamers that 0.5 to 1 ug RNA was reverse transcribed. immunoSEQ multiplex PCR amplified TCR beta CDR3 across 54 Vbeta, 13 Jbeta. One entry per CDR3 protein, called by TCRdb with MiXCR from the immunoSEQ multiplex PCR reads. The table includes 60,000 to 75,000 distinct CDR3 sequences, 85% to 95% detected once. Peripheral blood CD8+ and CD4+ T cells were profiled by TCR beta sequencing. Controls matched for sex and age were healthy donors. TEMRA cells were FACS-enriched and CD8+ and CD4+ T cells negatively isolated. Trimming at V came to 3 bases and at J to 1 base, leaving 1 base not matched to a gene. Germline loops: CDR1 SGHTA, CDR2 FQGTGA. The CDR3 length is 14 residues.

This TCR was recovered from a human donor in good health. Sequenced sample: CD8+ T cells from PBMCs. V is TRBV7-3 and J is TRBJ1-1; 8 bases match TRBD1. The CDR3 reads CASSFGQGNTEAFF. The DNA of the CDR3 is TGTGCCAGCAGCTTCGGACAGGGGAACACTGAAGCTTTCTTT.